The 20 T cell receptor beta chains below all came from one sample that was sequenced in a study of beta chain features in type 1 diabetes. Study results and limitations: Among all four CD4+ subsets, Type 1 diabetes patients had TCRB CDR3s that were moderately but significantly shorter.

These receptors have no identified antigens. What was sequenced were expressed TCRB transcripts, since all of the isolated RNA had been reverse transcribed. Here immunoSEQ multiplex PCR was the method, and the copy in TCRdb shows in-frame clones only, minus some. This sample carries about 650,000 clones, around an eighth of them seen once, and the ten largest clones take around 0.12%. Material for sequencing was naive CD4+ T cells from blood. Receptors originate from a man aged 25 to 40 with type 1 diabetes.

V is TRBV14 and J is TRBJ2-7; 8 bases fit TRBD2. The CDR3 runs 14 residues. Germline CDR1 and CDR2: SGHDN and FVKESK. V lost 9 bases, J lost 2 bases, and 9 bases stayed unmatched. The chain's CDR3 is CASRTSGGTYEQYF. The DNA for the CDR3 is TGTGCCAGTAGAACAAGCGGGGGTACCTACGAGCAGTACTTC.

Concerning this clone: In the same sample, other DNA sequences code for this CDR3. The rearrangement links TRBV7-9 to TRBJ1-1, with D unresolved. Trimming shortened V by 0 bases and J by 8 bases, and 7 bases separated the two germline ends. This CDR3 is 12 amino acids long. Germline lookup yields CDR1 SEHNR and CDR2 FQNEAQ (reference sequence). CDR3 amino acids: CASSLAPSEAFF. As DNA, the CDR3 is TGTGCCAGCAGCTTAGCGCCTTCCGAAGCTTTCTTT.

This clone occurred a few times. The gene calls are TRBV11-3 and TRBJ2-3, with a weak D call TRBD1 (6 bases). Trimming removed 5 bases at V and 5 bases at J, with 8 bases between. This CDR3 contains 12 residues. Germline V gene sequence: CDR1 SGHNT, CDR2 YENEEA. This CDR3 is CASSRQEDTQYF. The CDR3 nucleotides read TGTGCCAGCAGCAGACAGGAAGATACGCAGTATTTT. The entire variable domain, with the rest obtained from reference TRBV11-3 and TRBJ2-3, is as follows: EAGVVQSPRYKIIEKKQPVAFWCNPISGHNTLYWYLQNLGQGPELLIRYENEEAVDDSQLPKDRFSAERLKGVDSTLKIQPAELGDSAVYLCASSRQEDTQYFGPGTRLTVL.

The chain recombines TRBV20-1 with TRBJ2-1; D is possibly TRBD2 (5 bases). CDR3 length: 11 amino acids. The V gene's germline CDR1 is DFQATT and CDR2 SNEGSKA (reference sequence). The germline V and J ends were trimmed by 5 bases and 8 bases, with 10 bases remaining between them. CDR3 sequence: CSAGLSDEQFF. In nucleotides, the CDR3 is TGCAGTGCTGGACTGAGCGATGAGCAGTTCTTC.

V gene TRBV15 combines with J gene TRBJ1-5; 7 nucleotides align to TRBD1. CDR1 and CDR2 (germline): LNHNV, YYDKDF (reference sequence). CDR3 length: 14 amino acids. V trimming: 4 bases; J trimming: 1 base; junction bases outside the gene matches: 1. For the CDR3, the DNA is TGTGCCACCAGCAAAGGGGGCAGCAATCAGCCCCAGCATTTT. Residues: CATSKGGSNQPQHF.

This clone has only a few counts. The CDR3 bases are TGTGCCAGCAGTCCCCGAGGAGGGTTGGGCAATCAGCCCCAGCATTTT. This sequence encodes CASSPRGGLGNQPQHF. This sequence joins TRBV6-6 and TRBJ1-5; unclear D gene. The CDR3 consists of 16 residues. CDR1 is MNHNY, CDR2 SVGAGI, per germline (reference sequence). Trimming took 5 bases from V and 2 from J, leaving 16 bases between them.

The V gene is TRBV18, the J gene TRBJ2-2; 7 bases agree with TRBD1. V was clipped by 3 bases and J by 3 bases; unmatched bases: 4. CDR1 KGHSH and CDR2 LQKENI come from the germline V gene. CDR3 length: 15 amino acids. Written as DNA, the CDR3 is TGTGCCAGCTCACCCTACAGGGGTGACACCGGGGAGCTGTTTTTT. Its translation is CASSPYRGDTGELFF.

This clone has just a few counts. The genes are TRBV15 and TRBJ2-5; maybe TRBD2 (5 bases). The V and J ends lost 2 bases and 1 base respectively, with 11 bases between them. The CDR3 totals 15 residues. In germline, CDR1 is LNHNV, CDR2 YYDKDF (reference sequence). CDR3 DNA: TGTGCCACCAGCAGAAATGTTGCGGGCCAAGAGACCCAGTACTTC. It specifies CATSRNVAGQETQYF.

This rearrangement joins TRBV7-9 to TRBJ1-6; D gene uncertain. Germline V lookup: CDR1 SEHNR, CDR2 FQNEAQ (reference sequence). The CDR3 extends over 13 amino acids. Trimming took 5 bases from V and 8 from J, leaving 10 bases between them. The CDR3 protein is CASSLQEDSPLHF. CDR3 bases: TGTGCCAGCAGCCTCCAGGAAGATTCACCCCTCCACTTT.

This clone was seen only a few times. The chain joins TRBV18 to TRBJ1-2; no clear D gene. The germline gives CDR1 KGHSH, CDR2 LQKENI. This CDR3 spans 13 amino acids. V was pared by 3 bases and J by 3 bases, with 8 bases between. CDR3 sequence (DNA): TGTGCCAGCTCACCTGTTGAGGACTATGGCTACACCTTC. Translated, it gives CASSPVEDYGYTF.

The table lists this clone with many counts. The rearrangement uses TRBV9 and TRBJ2-2; D is uncertain. V was pared by 0 bases and J by 7 bases, with 13 bases between. The CDR3 is made up of 15 amino acids. CDR1 and CDR2 (germline): SGDLS, YYNGEE. The CDR3 region is CASSVVPGPNGELFF. The DNA of the CDR3 is TGTGCCAGCAGCGTAGTCCCAGGTCCCAACGGGGAGCTGTTTTTT.

This clone has just a few counts. Other DNA sequences in the sample encode the same CDR3. The CDR3 reads CSVGDSNQPQHF. Here the CDR3 DNA reads TGCAGCGTTGGGGATAGCAATCAGCCCCAGCATTTT. The rearrangement uses TRBV29-1 and TRBJ1-5; D remains unclear. CDR1 and CDR2 (germline): SQVTM, ANQGSEA. V was cut by 4 bases and J by 0 bases, with 4 bases left in between. The CDR3 spans 12 residues.

The chain uses TRBV25-1 and TRBJ2-2, with D tentatively TRBD2 (6 bases). Between the trimmed V and J ends, which lost 1 base and 7 bases, there was a span of 7 bases. Germline V gene lookup returns CDR1 MGHDK and CDR2 SYGVNS. CDR3 size: 13 residues. The CDR3 sequence: CASSEWGVGELFF. Here the CDR3 DNA reads TGTGCCAGCAGTGAATGGGGGGTCGGGGAGCTGTTTTTT.

This clone was seen more than once but under ten times. The V call is TRBV29-1, the J call TRBJ2-3; D call uncertain. V lost 4 bases and J lost 3, with 8 bases in between. The CDR3 has 12 amino acids. CDR1 is SQVTM and CDR2 is ANQGSEA in the germline V gene. DNA of the CDR3: TGCAGCGTTGGACCGACGACAGATACGCAGTATTTT. The encoded protein is CSVGPTTDTQYF.

This clone was counted only a few times. At one boundary the junction diverges from the germline segment, which might be a read error. J is TRBJ2-1 and V is TRBV7-7; the match to TRBD1 covers 9 bases. This CDR3 spans 16 amino acids. CDR1 is SSHAT and CDR2 is FNYEAQ in the germline V gene (reference sequence). Written as DNA, the CDR3 is TGTGCTAGCAGCTTAGGACAGGGGCCTCCCTACAATGAGCAGTTCTTC. It codes for CASSLGQGPPYNEQFF.

This clone was detected only a few times. The rearrangement links TRBV29-1 to TRBJ1-2, with unresolved D. Per germline, CDR1 SQVTM and CDR2 ANQGSEA. This CDR3 has 14 amino acids. V was shortened by 1 base and J by 0 bases, with 9 bases between the two germline ends. CDR3 in amino acids: CSVEARLSNYGYTF. In DNA form, the CDR3 reads TGCAGCGTTGAAGCACGGTTATCTAACTATGGCTACACCTTC.

This clone was observed a few times. V is TRBV19 and J is TRBJ1-1; D gene uncertain. The V gene's germline CDR1 is LNHDA and CDR2 SQIVND (reference sequence). This CDR3 spans 13 amino acids. V was pared by 5 bases and J by 4 bases, with 11 bases between. Here the CDR3 DNA reads TGTGCCAGTAGTCAGGTGGAAGGCACTGAAGCTTTCTTT. Its protein is CASSQVEGTEAFF. The full variable domain, its missing parts supplied by reference TRBV19 and TRBJ1-1, is DGGITQSPKYLFRKEGQNVTLSCEQNLNHDAMYWYRQDPGQGLRLIYYSQIVNDFQKGDIAEGYSVSREKKESFPLTVTSAQKNPTAFYLCASSQVEGTEAFFGQGTRLTVV.

The chain couples TRBV7-9 to TRBJ2-6; no definite D call. Germline V gene lookup returns CDR1 SEHNR and CDR2 FQNEAQ (reference sequence). Trimming shortened V by 5 bases and J by 6 bases, and 17 bases separated the two germline ends. This CDR3 contains 16 residues. This CDR3 reads CASSLDGVLVANVLTF. CDR3 nucleotide sequence: TGTGCCAGCAGCCTTGATGGGGTTCTCGTGGCCAACGTCCTGACTTTC.

This clone was seen more than once but under ten times. This chain links TRBV7-2 with TRBJ2-7, with 8 nucleotides matching TRBD1. The CDR3 has 15 residues. The germline gives CDR1 SGHTA, CDR2 FQGNSA. The V gene end was trimmed by 3 bases and the J gene end by 1 base; junction bases not matched to a gene: 5. DNA for the CDR3: TGTGCCAGCAGCTTCCGGGGACAGGAGTCCTACGAGCAGTACTTC. Amino acids: CASSFRGQESYEQYF.

The chain's CDR3 is CASSLRMSGTLPTDTQYF. DNA for the CDR3: TGTGCCAGCAGCCTGAGAATGAGCGGGACCCTCCCAACAGATACGCAGTATTTT. The genes are TRBV13 and TRBJ2-3; 7 bases are shared with TRBD2. Trimming removed 5 bases from V and 3 bases from J; junction bases left unmatched: 17. The CDR3 sequence is 18 residues long. The germline gives CDR1 PRHDT, CDR2 FYEKMQ (reference sequence).